The 26 T cell receptor beta chains below come from one sample, sequenced in a study of beta chain features in type 1 diabetes. The study reverse transcribed the entire isolated RNA, so it sequenced expressed TCRB transcripts. The data were produced by immunoSEQ multiplex PCR, yet TCRdb's version contains in-frame clones alone and is incomplete. Here the sample spans tens of thousands of clones, 59% being singletons. Sequencing was performed on Tregs from blood. The origin of the receptors is a young woman in good health.

V is TRBV7-8 and J is TRBJ2-5; the D gene is possibly TRBD1 (5 bases). Trimming took 5 bases from V and 2 from J, leaving 12 bases between them. The CDR3 is 14 residues long. Germline lookup yields CDR1 SGHVS and CDR2 FQNEAQ. The CDR3 nucleotides are TGTGCCAGCAGCGGACGGACATATCAAGAGACCCAGTACTTC. Translated: CASSGRTYQETQYF. Variable domain in full (rest from reference TRBV7-8 and TRBJ2-5): GAGVSQSPRYKVAKRGQDVALRCDPISGHVSLFWYQQALGQGPEFLTYFQNEAQLDKSGLPSDRFFAERPEGSVSTLKIQRTQQEDSAVYLCASSGRTYQETQYFGPGTRLLVL.

This rearrangement joins TRBV7-8 to TRBJ2-1, with TRBD2 identical over 9 bases. CDR3 length equals 11 residues. CDR1 is SGHVS and CDR2 is FQNEAQ in the germline V gene. The V and J ends lost 7 bases and 12 bases, in that order; junction bases with no gene match: 4. CDR3 region: CASTVSGGQFF. CDR3 DNA sequence: TGTGCCAGCACCGTTAGCGGGGGGCAGTTCTTC.

This clone has a handful of counts. The chain recombines TRBV7-2 with TRBJ2-4; D may be TRBD1 (5 bases). The ends were cut back, 2 bases at V and 8 bases at J, with 13 bases in the middle. The CDR3 runs to 14 residues. The V gene's germline CDR1 is SGHTA and CDR2 FQGNSA. The DNA of the CDR3 is TGTGCCAGCAGCTTAAGGGGAAGGGGCGACATTCAGTACTTC. Translating it yields CASSLRGRGDIQYF.

This clone appeared a single time. The gene calls are TRBV6-1 and TRBJ2-5, with 9 bases identical to TRBD1. The CDR3 is 15 residues long. In germline, CDR1 is MNHNS, CDR2 SASEGT. Trimming took 6 bases from V and 3 from J; bases not matched to a gene: 8. The CDR3 loop reads CASRATGTGKETQYF. CDR3 DNA sequence: TGTGCCAGCAGGGCAACCGGGACAGGGAAAGAGACCCAGTACTTC.

The V call is TRBV4-1, the J call TRBJ2-1; no clear D. Germline assignment: CDR1 MGHRA and CDR2 YSYEKL. V was trimmed by 0 bases and J by 3 bases, leaving 9 bases between them. This CDR3 has 15 residues. The CDR3: CASSQDPASYNEQFF. As DNA, the CDR3 is TGCGCCAGCAGCCAAGACCCGGCTAGCTACAATGAGCAGTTCTTC.

V and J are TRBV18 and TRBJ2-7, with D hard to call. The germline V and J ends were trimmed by 3 bases and 0 bases, with 12 bases remaining between them. Germline V lookup: CDR1 KGHSH, CDR2 LQKENI. CDR3 length: 15 amino acids. The CDR3 DNA reads as TGTGCCAGCTCACCCAGCGTTACCAGCTCCTACGAGCAGTACTTC. This translates into CASSPSVTSSYEQYF.

The chain uses TRBV6-5 and TRBJ1-1; 9 bases match TRBD1. V was pared by 4 bases and J by 1 base, with 7 bases of the junction left unmatched. The germline gives CDR1 MNHEY, CDR2 SVGAGI. The CDR3 loop spans 16 amino acids. CDR3 sequence (DNA): TGTGCCAGCAGTTCACACAGGGGGCGGGGGAACACTGAAGCTTTCTTT. Protein sequence: CASSSHRGRGNTEAFF.

V and J are TRBV2 and TRBJ1-1; D not resolved. The germline V gene encodes CDR1 SNHLY and CDR2 FYNNEI. Trimming took 1 base from V and 4 from J, leaving 10 bases between them. The CDR3 runs 14 residues. As DNA, the CDR3 is TGTGCCAGCAGTGAAGGGCAGGCCAGCACTGAAGCTTTCTTT. This sequence encodes CASSEGQASTEAFF.

V usage is TRBV7-2 and J usage is TRBJ2-6, with 8 bases aligning to TRBD2. V shed 1 base, J shed 0 bases, and the junction held 8 bases outside the gene matches. CDR1 and CDR2 from the germline V gene are SGHTA and FQGNSA. This CDR3 is built from 19 residues. The CDR3 loop is CASSLDPAGVFSGANVLTF. In nucleotides, the CDR3 is TGTGCCAGCAGCTTAGATCCAGCGGGAGTTTTCTCTGGGGCCAACGTCCTGACTTTC.

CDR3 DNA: TGCGCCAGCAGCTTGGCCCCAGACATTCAGTACTTC. As protein: CASSLAPDIQYF. This chain joins TRBV5-1 and TRBJ2-4; D is undetermined. With 0 bases removed from V and 8 bases from J, the gap between germline ends came to 6 bases. Germline loops: CDR1 SGHRS, CDR2 YFSETQ. This CDR3 is built from 12 residues.

This clone was picked up one time. J is TRBJ2-3 and V is TRBV7-9, with 8 bases aligning to TRBD2. CDR1 SEHNR and CDR2 FQNEAQ come from the germline V gene (reference sequence). The length of the CDR3 is 15 residues. V shed 5 bases, J shed 4 bases, and the junction held 8 bases outside the gene matches. CDR3 DNA sequence: TGTGCCAGCAGCCCTATAAGCGGGGGCCCAGATACGCAGTATTTT. Its protein product is CASSPISGGPDTQYF.

This clone was recorded a few times. This chain uses TRBV6-5 with TRBJ2-7, with 8 bases matching TRBD1. The germline V gene encodes CDR1 MNHEY and CDR2 SVGAGI. V shed 5 bases and J 0 bases; nucleotides not matched to a gene: 6. This CDR3 comprises 15 residues. CDR3 amino acids: CASSQQGASSYEQYF. The CDR3 DNA sequence: TGTGCCAGCAGTCAGCAGGGGGCCAGCTCCTACGAGCAGTACTTC.

This chain uses TRBV7-2 with TRBJ1-3; unclear D gene. V was cut by 9 bases and J by 4 bases, with 13 bases left in between. From germline, CDR1 is SGHTA and CDR2 FQGNSA. The CDR3 length is 13 residues. CDR3 bases: TGTGCCAGTTCGAGAGGGCTGGGAAACACCATATATTTT. Translation: CASSRGLGNTIYF.

The rearrangement links TRBV4-3 to TRBJ1-5; 7 bases align to TRBD1. Germline V gene sequence: CDR1 LGHNA, CDR2 YSLEER. After removal of 4 bases from V and 7 bases from J, the junction contained 10 bases not matched to a gene. The CDR3 is 15 amino acids. The CDR3 is CASSPSDRANQPQHF. The DNA of the CDR3 is TGCGCCAGCAGCCCCTCTGACAGGGCAAACCAGCCCCAGCATTTT.

This clone was picked up a small number of times. The chain has TRBV4-1 and TRBJ2-7, with D possibly being TRBD2 (6 bases). This CDR3 has 16 amino acids. V was pared by 1 base and J by 7 bases, with 20 bases between. Per germline, CDR1 MGHRA and CDR2 YSYEKL. The CDR3 reads CASSQVPGTPVGEQYF. CDR3 bases: TGCGCCAGCAGCCAAGTCCCCGGGACTCCCGTGGGGGAGCAGTACTTC.

In this sample, this clone turned up a few times. This rearrangement joins TRBV7-2 to TRBJ2-1; TRBD2 matches at 8 bases. J was trimmed by 6 bases and V by 5 bases; bases with no gene match: 15. The germline CDR1 and CDR2 sequences are SGHTA and FQGNSA. This CDR3 has 17 residues. The CDR3 bases are TGTGCCAGCAGCGTCAGTCCGGGGGGGATTTTCAGCAATGAGCAGTTCTTC. Translated, it gives CASSVSPGGIFSNEQFF.

This rearrangement joins TRBV6-6 to TRBJ2-1; tentatively, D is TRBD1 (5 bases). Germline V gene data show CDR1 as MNHNY and CDR2 as SVGAGI (reference sequence). The CDR3 is made up of 12 amino acids. The germline V and J ends were trimmed by 2 bases and 8 bases, with 7 bases remaining between them. The CDR3 DNA reads as TGTGCCAGCAGTTACGGGGCCCATGAGCAGTTCTTC. This gives the protein CASSYGAHEQFF.

This clone was found a few times. The chain uses TRBV7-2 and TRBJ2-7, with TRBD2 identical over 10 bases. V shed 4 bases, J shed 7 bases, and the junction held 4 bases outside the gene matches. Germline-derived CDR1 and CDR2 are SGHTA and FQGNSA. The CDR3 has 13 residues. The CDR3 sequence: CASSYLTSGEQYF. The DNA of the CDR3 is TGTGCCAGCAGCTACCTGACTAGCGGGGAGCAGTACTTC.

The V and J genes are TRBV2 and TRBJ1-1, with D tentatively TRBD1 (6 bases). Germline V gene lookup returns CDR1 SNHLY and CDR2 FYNNEI. Trimming removed 6 bases from V and 1 base from J, with 15 bases in between. This CDR3 comprises 15 residues. The CDR3 DNA is TGTGCCAGCAGCTGGGGGGGGGCGGGGAACACTGAAGCTTTCTTT. It encodes CASSWGGAGNTEAFF.

This clone was picked up a small number of times. The rearrangement links TRBV7-8 to TRBJ2-7; D is uncertain. The CDR3 length is 11 residues. V lost 3 bases, J lost 2 bases, and 2 bases lay in between. Germline V lookup: CDR1 SGHVS, CDR2 FQNEAQ. CDR3 sequence: CASSFTYEQYF. DNA of the CDR3: TGTGCCAGCAGCTTCACCTACGAGCAGTACTTC.

This clone showed up just once. The chain carries TRBV5-1 and TRBJ1-2, with 7 bases fitting TRBD1. This CDR3 has 13 amino acids. With V trimmed by 4 bases and J by 8 bases, 8 bases remained unmatched. Germline-derived CDR1 and CDR2 are SGHRS and YFSETQ. The CDR3 sequence is CASSLRQGEGYTF. The CDR3 nucleotides are TGCGCCAGCAGCCTCCGACAGGGTGAAGGCTACACCTTC.

The chain links TRBV19 to TRBJ1-2; no reliable D call. The CDR3 sequence is 14 residues long. Germline V gene data show CDR1 as LNHDA and CDR2 as SQIVND (reference sequence). V was shortened by 3 bases and J by 4 bases, with 12 bases between the two germline ends. CDR3 in amino acids: CASSIQARSYGYTF. CDR3 nucleotide sequence: TGTGCCAGTAGTATCCAGGCCCGTTCCTATGGCTACACCTTC.

The rearrangement links TRBV11-1 to TRBJ2-2; TRBD1 agrees at 8 bases. Trimming removed 4 bases from V and 1 base from J; junction bases left unmatched: 8. Germline CDR1 SGHAT, CDR2 FQDESV (reference sequence). The CDR3 is made up of 17 amino acids. Here the CDR3 DNA reads TGTGCCAGCAGCTATTATCCGACAGGGGAGAACACCGGGGAGCTGTTTTTT. Translation gives CASSYYPTGENTGELFF. The full variable domain, with the rest looked up from reference TRBV11-1 and TRBJ2-2, is EAEVAQSPRYKITEKSQAVAFWCDPISGHATLYWYRQILGQGPELLVQFQDESVVDDSQLPKDRFSAERLKGVDSTLKIQPAELGDSAMYLCASSYYPTGENTGELFFGEGSRLTVL.

The chain carries TRBV11-3 and TRBJ2-7; D gene uncertain. V was pared by 5 bases and J by 1 base, with 6 bases between. This CDR3 is built from 12 residues. The germline gives CDR1 SGHNT, CDR2 YENEEA. The CDR3 spells CASSLRSYEQYF. The CDR3 DNA follows: TGTGCCAGCAGCCTCCGTTCCTACGAGCAGTACTTC.

The rearrangement links TRBV30 to TRBJ1-4; TRBD1 aligns across 9 bases. Germline trimming cut 2 bases from V and 7 bases from J; bases unmatched to any gene: 5. There are 14 residues in the CDR3. Germline V gene lookup returns CDR1 GTSNPN and CDR2 SVGIG (reference sequence). The CDR3 region is CAWSMGTGSEKLFF. CDR3 nucleotides: TGTGCCTGGAGTATGGGGACAGGGAGTGAAAAACTGTTTTTT.

As for this clone: The sample has other DNA sequences that encode this CDR3 too. The CDR3 loop reads CSAPGGTEAFF. Here the CDR3 DNA reads TGCAGTGCTCCAGGGGGCACTGAAGCTTTCTTT. The chain uses TRBV20-1 and TRBJ1-1; TRBD1 matches 7 bases. The germline gives CDR1 DFQATT, CDR2 SNEGSKA (reference sequence). The CDR3 contains 11 residues. V lost 5 bases and J lost 4; bases outside the gene matches: 1.